This TCR beta chain was found in a study of blood T cell repertoires in COVID-19. Study-wide background: T cells, B-cell-depleted T cells, or PBMCs supplied cDNA or gDNA.

Original methodology: Amplification of reference gene primers was used by the study to estimate nucleated cell counts. Profiling relied on immunoSEQ multiplex PCR, and the TCRdb table lists in-frame clones only, not all of them. The V and J calls and clone size come from that table; D and trimming were worked out from the DNA. The profile shows 200,000 or so clones, 83% of them singletons. Trimming at V came to 6 bases and at J to 0 bases, leaving 11 bases not matched to a gene. The CDR3 has 16 amino acids. Per the germline V gene, CDR1 is SQVTM and CDR2 is ANQGSEA. Researchers sorted participants into cohorts using their self-reported clinical history. No more than 2 weeks before study entry, exposed participants had met a case of COVID-19.

V is TRBV29-1 and J is TRBJ1-2; 9 nucleotides align to TRBD1. This receptor was obtained from a woman aged 50 to 60 who had been exposed to COVID-19. Sequenced sample: PBMCs or T cells enriched from blood (not recorded which). In DNA, the CDR3 is TGCAGCGTCCTGGGACAGGGACAGGTTACTAACTATGGCTACACCTTC. It is translated as CSVLGQGQVTNYGYTF.